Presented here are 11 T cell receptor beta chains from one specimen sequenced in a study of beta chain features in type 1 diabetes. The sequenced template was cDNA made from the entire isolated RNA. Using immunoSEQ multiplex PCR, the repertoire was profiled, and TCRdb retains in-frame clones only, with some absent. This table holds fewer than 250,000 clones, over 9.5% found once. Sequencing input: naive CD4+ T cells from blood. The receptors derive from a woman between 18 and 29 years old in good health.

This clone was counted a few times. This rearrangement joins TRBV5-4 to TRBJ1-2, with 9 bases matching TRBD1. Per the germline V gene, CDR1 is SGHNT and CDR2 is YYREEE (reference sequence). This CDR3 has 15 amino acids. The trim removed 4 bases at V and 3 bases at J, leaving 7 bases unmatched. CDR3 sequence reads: CASSQPGQGDYGYTF. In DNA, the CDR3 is TGTGCCAGCAGCCAGCCGGGACAGGGCGACTATGGCTACACCTTC.

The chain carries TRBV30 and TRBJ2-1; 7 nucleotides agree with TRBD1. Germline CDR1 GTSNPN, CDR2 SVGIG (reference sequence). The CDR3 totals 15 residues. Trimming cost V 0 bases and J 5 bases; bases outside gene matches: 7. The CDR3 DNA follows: TGTGCCTGGAGTGTAAGATCAACAGGGGACAATGAGCAGTTCTTC. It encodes CAWSVRSTGDNEQFF.

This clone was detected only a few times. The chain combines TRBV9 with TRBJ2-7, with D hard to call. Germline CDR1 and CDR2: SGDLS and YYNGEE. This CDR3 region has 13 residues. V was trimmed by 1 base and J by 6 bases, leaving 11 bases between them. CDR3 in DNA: TGTGCCAGCAGCGTAACCACGTCGGGCGAGCAGTACTTC. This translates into CASSVTTSGEQYF.

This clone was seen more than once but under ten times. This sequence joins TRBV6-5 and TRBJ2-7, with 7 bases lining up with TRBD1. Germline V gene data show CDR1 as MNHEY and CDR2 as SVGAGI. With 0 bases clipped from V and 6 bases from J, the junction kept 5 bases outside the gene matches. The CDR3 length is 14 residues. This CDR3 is CASSYSDRAAEQYF. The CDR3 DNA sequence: TGTGCCAGCAGTTACTCCGACAGGGCGGCCGAGCAGTACTTC.

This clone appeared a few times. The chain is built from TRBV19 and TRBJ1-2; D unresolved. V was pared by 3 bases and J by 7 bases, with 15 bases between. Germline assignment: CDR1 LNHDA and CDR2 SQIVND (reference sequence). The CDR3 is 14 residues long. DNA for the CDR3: TGTGCCAGTAGTATTGAGGGTACTCCAGGTGGCTACACCTTC. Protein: CASSIEGTPGGYTF.

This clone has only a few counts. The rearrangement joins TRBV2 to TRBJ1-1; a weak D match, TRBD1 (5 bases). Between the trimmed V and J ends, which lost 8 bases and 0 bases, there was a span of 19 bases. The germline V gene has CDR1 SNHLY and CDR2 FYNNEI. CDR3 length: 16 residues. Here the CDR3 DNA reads TGTGCCAGCTCGGTTTTTGGGGGAGGGATGAACACTGAAGCTTTCTTT. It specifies CASSVFGGGMNTEAFF.

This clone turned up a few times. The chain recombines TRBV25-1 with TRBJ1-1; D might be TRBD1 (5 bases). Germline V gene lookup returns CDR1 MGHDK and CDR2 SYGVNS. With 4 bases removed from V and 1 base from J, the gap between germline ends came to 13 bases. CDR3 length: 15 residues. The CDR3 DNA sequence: TGTGCCAGCAGTGTACAGGCAGGCCAGAACACTGAAGCTTTCTTT. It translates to CASSVQAGQNTEAFF.

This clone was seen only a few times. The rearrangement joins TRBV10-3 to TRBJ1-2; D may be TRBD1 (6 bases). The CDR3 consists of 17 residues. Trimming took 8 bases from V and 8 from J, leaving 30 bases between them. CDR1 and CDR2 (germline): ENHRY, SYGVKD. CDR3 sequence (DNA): TGTGCCATCCTAGGGAAGACAGGTTTAAGATCGGGCGGGGGCTACACCTTC. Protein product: CAILGKTGLRSGGGYTF.

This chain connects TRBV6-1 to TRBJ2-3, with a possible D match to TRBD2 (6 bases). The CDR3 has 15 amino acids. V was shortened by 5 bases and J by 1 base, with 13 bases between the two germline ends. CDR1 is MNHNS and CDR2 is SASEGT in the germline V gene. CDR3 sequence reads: CASSPLAAGTDTQYF. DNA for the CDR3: TGTGCCAGCAGTCCACTAGCCGCCGGCACAGATACGCAGTATTTT.

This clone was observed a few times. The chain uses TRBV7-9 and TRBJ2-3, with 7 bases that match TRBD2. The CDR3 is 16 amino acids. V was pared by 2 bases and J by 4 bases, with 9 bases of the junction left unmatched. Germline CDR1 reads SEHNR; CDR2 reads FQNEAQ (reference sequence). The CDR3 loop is CASSLLLGGSSDTQYF. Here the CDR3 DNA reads TGTGCCAGCAGCTTACTGTTGGGCGGGAGTTCAGATACGCAGTATTTT.

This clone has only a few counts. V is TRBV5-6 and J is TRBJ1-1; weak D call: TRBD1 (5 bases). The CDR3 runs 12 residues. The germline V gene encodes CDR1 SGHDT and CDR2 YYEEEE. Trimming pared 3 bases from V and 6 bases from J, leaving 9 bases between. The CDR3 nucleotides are TGTGCCAGCAGCTCCCGGGGGGCTGAAGCTTTCTTT. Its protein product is CASSSRGAEAFF.